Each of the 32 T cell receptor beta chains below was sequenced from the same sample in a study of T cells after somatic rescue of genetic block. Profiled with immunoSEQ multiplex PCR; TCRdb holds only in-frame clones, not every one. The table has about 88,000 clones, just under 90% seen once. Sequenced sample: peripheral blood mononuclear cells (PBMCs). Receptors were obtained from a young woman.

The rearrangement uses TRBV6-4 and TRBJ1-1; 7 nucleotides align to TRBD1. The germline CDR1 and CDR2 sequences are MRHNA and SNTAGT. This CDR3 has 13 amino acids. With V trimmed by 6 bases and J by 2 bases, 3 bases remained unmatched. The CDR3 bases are TGTGCCAGCAGACGGACAGGCAACACTGAAGCTTTCTTT. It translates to CASRRTGNTEAFF.

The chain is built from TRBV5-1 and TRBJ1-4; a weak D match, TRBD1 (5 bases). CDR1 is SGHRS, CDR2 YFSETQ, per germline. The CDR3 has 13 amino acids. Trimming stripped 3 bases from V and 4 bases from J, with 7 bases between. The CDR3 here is CASSWDLNEKLFF. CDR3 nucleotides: TGCGCCAGCAGCTGGGACCTTAATGAAAAACTGTTTTTT.

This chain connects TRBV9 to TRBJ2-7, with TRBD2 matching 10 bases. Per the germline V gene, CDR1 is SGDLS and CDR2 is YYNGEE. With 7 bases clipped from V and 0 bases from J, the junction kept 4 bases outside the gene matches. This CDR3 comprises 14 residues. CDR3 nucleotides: TGTGCCAGCTCTAGCGGGAGCAGCTCCTACGAGCAGTACTTC. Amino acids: CASSSGSSSYEQYF.

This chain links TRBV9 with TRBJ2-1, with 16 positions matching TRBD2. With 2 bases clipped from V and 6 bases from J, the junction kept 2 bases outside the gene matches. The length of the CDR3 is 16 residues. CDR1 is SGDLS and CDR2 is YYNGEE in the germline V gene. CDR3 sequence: CASSVGTSGRGNEQFF. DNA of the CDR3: TGTGCCAGCAGCGTCGGGACTAGCGGGAGGGGCAATGAGCAGTTCTTC.

CDR3 protein: CASSRQGPATNEKLFF. CDR3 in DNA: TGTGCCAGCAGCCGACAGGGGCCTGCAACTAATGAAAAACTGTTTTTT. V gene TRBV7-2 combines with J gene TRBJ1-4, with 8 bases aligning to TRBD1. In germline, CDR1 is SGHTA, CDR2 FQGNSA. The CDR3 loop spans 16 amino acids. J gave up 0 bases and V 5 bases, and 5 bases lay outside the gene matches.

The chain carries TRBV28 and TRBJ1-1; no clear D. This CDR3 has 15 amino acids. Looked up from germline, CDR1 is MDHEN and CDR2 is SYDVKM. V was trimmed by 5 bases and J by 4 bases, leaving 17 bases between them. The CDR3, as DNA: TGTGCCAGCAGTCGTCGGTCAGGCTGGGTCACTGAAGCTTTCTTT. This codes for CASSRRSGWVTEAFF.

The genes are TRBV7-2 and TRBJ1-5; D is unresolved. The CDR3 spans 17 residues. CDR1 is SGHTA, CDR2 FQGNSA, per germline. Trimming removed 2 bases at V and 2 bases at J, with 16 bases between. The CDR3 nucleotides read TGTGCCAGCAGCTTATATGTGAGCTTCGATGGCAATCAGCCCCAGCATTTT. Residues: CASSLYVSFDGNQPQHF.

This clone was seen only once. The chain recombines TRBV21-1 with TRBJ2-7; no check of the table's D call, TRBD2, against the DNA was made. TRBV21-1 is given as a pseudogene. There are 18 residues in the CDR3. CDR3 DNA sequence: TGTGCCAGCAGCAACCGACACTCCGGGACTAGCGGGTCCTACGAGCAGTACTTC. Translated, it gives CASSNRHSGTSGSYEQYF.

CDR3 nucleotides: TGTGCCAGCAGCCCCCAGTGGGGGTGGGAGCAGTACTTC. Translated, it gives CASSPQWGWEQYF. The J gene is TRBJ2-7, the V gene TRBV14; possibly TRBD1 or TRBD2 for D (5 bases each). Deletions cut 4 bases from V and 7 bases from J, with 14 bases between. CDR1 is SGHDN, CDR2 FVKESK, per germline. CDR3 length: 13 amino acids.

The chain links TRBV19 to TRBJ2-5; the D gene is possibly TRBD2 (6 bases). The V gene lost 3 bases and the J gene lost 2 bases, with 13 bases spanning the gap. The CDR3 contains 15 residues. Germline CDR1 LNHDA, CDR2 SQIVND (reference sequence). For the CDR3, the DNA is TGTGCCAGTAGTATGACTAGTGGAGGGCAAGAGACCCAGTACTTC. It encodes CASSMTSGGQETQYF.

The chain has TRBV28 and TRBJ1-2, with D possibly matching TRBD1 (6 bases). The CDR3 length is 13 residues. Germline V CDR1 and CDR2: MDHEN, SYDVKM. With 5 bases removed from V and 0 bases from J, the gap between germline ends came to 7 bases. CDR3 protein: CASSRTANYGYTF. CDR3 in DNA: TGTGCCAGCAGTCGGACAGCTAACTATGGCTACACCTTC.

The CDR3 here is CASSTTGAPSYEQYF. The CDR3 DNA reads TGTGCCAGCAGTACGACAGGAGCTCCCTCCTACGAGCAGTACTTC. V usage is TRBV6-5 and J usage is TRBJ2-7; maybe TRBD1 (6 bases). Germline V gene sequence: CDR1 MNHEY, CDR2 SVGAGI. The CDR3 is made up of 15 amino acids. The V and J ends lost 5 bases and 0 bases respectively, with 14 bases between them.

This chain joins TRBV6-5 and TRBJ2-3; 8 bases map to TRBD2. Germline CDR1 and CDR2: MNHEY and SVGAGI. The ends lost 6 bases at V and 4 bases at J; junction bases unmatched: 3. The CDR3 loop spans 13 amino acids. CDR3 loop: CASRREVADTQYF. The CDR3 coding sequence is TGTGCCAGCAGGCGGGAGGTGGCAGATACGCAGTATTTT.

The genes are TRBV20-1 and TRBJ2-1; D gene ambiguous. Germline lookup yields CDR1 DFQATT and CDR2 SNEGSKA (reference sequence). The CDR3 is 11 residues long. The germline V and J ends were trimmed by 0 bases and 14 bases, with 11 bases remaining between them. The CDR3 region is CSAREVLREFF. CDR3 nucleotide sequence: TGCAGTGCTAGAGAGGTCCTTCGGGAGTTCTTC.

CDR3 in DNA: TGTGCCAGCAGTTACGACAGCTATGGCTACACCTTC. This translates into CASSYDSYGYTF. The V and J genes are TRBV6-5 and TRBJ1-2, with TRBD1 as a possible D gene (5 bases). The CDR3 totals 12 residues. Trimming removed 2 bases from V and 4 bases from J, with 5 bases in between. CDR1 is MNHEY, CDR2 SVGAGI, per germline.

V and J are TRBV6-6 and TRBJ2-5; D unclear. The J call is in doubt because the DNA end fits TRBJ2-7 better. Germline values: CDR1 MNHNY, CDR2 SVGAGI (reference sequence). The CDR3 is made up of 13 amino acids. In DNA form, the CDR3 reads TGTGCCAGCAGCTACCTGATTTCCTACGAGCAGTACTTC. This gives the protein CASSYLISYEQYF.

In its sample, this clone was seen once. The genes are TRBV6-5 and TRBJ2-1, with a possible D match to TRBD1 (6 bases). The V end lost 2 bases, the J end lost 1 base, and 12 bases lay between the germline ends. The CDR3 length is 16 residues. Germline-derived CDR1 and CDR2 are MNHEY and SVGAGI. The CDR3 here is CASSYGGLISYNEQFF. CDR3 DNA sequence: TGTGCCAGCAGTTACGGGGGCCTAATATCCTACAATGAGCAGTTCTTC.

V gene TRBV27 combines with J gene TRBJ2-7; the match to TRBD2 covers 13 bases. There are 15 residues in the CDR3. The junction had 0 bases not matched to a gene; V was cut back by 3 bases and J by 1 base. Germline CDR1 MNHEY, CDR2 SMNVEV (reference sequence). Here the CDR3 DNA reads TGTGCCAGCAGTTTGACTAGCGGGAGGTCCTACGAGCAGTACTTC. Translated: CASSLTSGRSYEQYF.

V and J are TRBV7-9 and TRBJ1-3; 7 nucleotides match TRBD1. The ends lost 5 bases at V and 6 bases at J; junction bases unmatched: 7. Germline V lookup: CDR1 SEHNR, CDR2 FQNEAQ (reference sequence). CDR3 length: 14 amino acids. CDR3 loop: CASSPTGVENTIYF. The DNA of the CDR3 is TGTGCCAGCAGCCCAACAGGGGTAGAAAACACCATATATTTT.

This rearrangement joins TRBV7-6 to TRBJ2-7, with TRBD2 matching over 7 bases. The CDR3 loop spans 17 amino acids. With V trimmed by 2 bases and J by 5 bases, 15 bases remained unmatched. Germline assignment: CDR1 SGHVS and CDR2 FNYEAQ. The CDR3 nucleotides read TGTGCCAGCAGCTTACAGGTCAGTGGCGGGAGTATAAACGAGCAGTACTTC. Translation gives CASSLQVSGGSINEQYF.

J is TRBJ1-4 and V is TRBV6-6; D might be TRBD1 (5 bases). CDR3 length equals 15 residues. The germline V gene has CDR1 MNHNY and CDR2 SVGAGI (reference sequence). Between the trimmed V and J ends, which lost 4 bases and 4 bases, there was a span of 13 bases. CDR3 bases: TGTGCCAGCAGTTTCATCAGGGAGTTTAATGAAAAACTGTTTTTT. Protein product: CASSFIREFNEKLFF.

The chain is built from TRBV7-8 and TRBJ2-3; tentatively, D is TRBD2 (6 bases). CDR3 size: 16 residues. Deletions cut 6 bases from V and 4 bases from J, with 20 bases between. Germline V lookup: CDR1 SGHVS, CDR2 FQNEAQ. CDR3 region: CASRTAGARRADTQYF. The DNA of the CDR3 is TGTGCCAGCAGGACGGCCGGGGCCCGGAGGGCAGATACGCAGTATTTT. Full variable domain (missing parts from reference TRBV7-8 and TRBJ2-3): GAGVSQSPRYKVAKRGQDVALRCDPISGHVSLFWYQQALGQGPEFLTYFQNEAQLDKSGLPSDRFFAERPEGSVSTLKIQRTQQEDSAVYLCASRTAGARRADTQYFGPGTRLTVL.

CDR3: CASSFDPRDEQYF. The CDR3 DNA is TGTGCCAGCAGCTTTGATCCACGGGACGAGCAGTACTTC. The chain combines TRBV7-9 with TRBJ2-7; the D is unclear. The germline V gene has CDR1 SEHNR and CDR2 FQNEAQ (reference sequence). CDR3 length: 13 amino acids. V lost 3 bases and J lost 5, with 11 bases in between.

The CDR3 nucleotides are TGTGCCAGCAGGGAGGCAGACACAGATACGCAGTATTTT. This gives the protein CASREADTDTQYF. The chain carries TRBV6-4 and TRBJ2-3; D possibly corresponds to TRBD2 (5 bases). V lost 6 bases, J lost 2 bases, and 9 bases lay in between. The CDR3 covers 13 residues. Germline loops: CDR1 MRHNA, CDR2 SNTAGT.

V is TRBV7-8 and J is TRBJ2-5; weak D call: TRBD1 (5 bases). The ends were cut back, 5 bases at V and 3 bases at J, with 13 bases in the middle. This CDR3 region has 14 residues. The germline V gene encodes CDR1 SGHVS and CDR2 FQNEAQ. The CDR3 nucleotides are TGTGCCAGCAGCCTTGGACACGATAAAGAGACCCAGTACTTC. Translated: CASSLGHDKETQYF. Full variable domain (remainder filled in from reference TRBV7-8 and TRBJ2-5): GAGVSQSPRYKVAKRGQDVALRCDPISGHVSLFWYQQALGQGPEFLTYFQNEAQLDKSGLPSDRFFAERPEGSVSTLKIQRTQQEDSAVYLCASSLGHDKETQYFGPGTRLLVL.

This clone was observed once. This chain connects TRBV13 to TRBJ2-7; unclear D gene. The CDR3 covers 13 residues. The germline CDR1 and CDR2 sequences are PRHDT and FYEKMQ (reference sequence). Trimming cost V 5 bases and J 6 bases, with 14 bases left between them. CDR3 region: CASSPTTPPEQYF. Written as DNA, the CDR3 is TGTGCCAGCAGCCCGACGACCCCGCCCGAGCAGTACTTC.

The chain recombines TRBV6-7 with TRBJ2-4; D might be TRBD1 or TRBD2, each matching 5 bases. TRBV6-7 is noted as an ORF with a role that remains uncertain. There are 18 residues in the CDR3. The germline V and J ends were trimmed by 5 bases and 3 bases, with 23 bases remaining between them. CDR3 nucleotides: TGTGCCAGCAGTAGACAGCGAGGCGGGTTCCCCAGCAAAAACATTCAGTACTTC. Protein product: CASSRQRGGFPSKNIQYF.

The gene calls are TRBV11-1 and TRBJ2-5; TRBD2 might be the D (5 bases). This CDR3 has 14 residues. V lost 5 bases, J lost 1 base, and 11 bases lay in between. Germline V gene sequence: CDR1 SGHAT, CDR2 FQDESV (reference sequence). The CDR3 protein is CASSPSLAQETQYF. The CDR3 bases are TGTGCCAGCAGCCCGAGCCTAGCCCAAGAGACCCAGTACTTC.

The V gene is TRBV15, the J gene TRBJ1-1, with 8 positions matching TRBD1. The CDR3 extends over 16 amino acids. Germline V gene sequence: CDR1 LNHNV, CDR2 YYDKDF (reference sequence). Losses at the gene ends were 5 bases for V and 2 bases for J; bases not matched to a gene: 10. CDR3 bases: TGTGCCACCAGCTTCGGTCCGGGACAGGCAAACACTGAAGCTTTCTTT. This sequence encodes CATSFGPGQANTEAFF.

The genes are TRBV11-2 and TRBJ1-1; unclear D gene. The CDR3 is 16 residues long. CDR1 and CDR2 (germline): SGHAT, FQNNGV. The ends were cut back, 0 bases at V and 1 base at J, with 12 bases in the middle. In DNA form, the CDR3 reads TGTGCCAGCAGCTTAGATGGTACACAGTCGAACACTGAAGCTTTCTTT. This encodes CASSLDGTQSNTEAFF.

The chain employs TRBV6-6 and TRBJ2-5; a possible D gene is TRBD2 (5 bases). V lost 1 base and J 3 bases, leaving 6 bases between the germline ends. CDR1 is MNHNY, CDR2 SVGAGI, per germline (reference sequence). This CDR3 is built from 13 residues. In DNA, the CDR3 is TGTGCCAGCAGTTACTGGACTGAAGAGACCCAGTACTTC. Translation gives CASSYWTEETQYF.

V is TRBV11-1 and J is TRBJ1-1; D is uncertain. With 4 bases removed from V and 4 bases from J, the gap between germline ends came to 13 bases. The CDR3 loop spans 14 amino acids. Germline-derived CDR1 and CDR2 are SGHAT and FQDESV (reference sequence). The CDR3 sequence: CASSSLLGSTEAFF. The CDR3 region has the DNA TGTGCCAGCAGCTCTCTATTGGGAAGCACTGAAGCTTTCTTT.